In its sample, the clone carrying this T cell receptor (beta chain) was seen many times. Germline values: CDR1 SGDLS, CDR2 YYNGEE. The CDR3 extends over 14 amino acids. V trimming: 4 bases; J trimming: 4 bases; junction bases outside the gene matches: 3. Unique molecular identifiers were incorporated during preparation of the TCRbeta library. A single record per CDR3 protein comes from TCRdb applying MiXCR to the PCR reads. The profile shows around 78,000 distinct CDR3 sequences, 6% to 8.5% of them singletons. This entry is derived from a study of T-cell reconstitution after alpha-beta-depleted transplantation in children.

The receptor was isolated from a human donor who donated a stem cell graft to a child with acute lymphoblastic leukemia. The chain couples TRBV9 to TRBJ2-2; 8 nucleotides line up with TRBD2. The specimen comprised PBMCs from the stem cell graft donor, sampled from the stem cell graft. This CDR3 is CASSLAGLTGELFF. CDR3 DNA: TGTGCCAGCAGCTTAGCGGGACTCACCGGGGAGCTGTTTTTT.